The source of this T cell receptor (beta chain) is a study of cytomegalovirus exposure and HLA in healthy donors (dated by TCRdb to about 2017). About the investigation overall: According to an earlier analysis of around 600 of the donors, about 180 million T cells yielded 95 million to 140 million unique TCR beta sequences and less than 300 Gb of sequence data. Donor age, sex, ethnicity and CMV serostatus were compiled together with the repertoire data. Typing coverage differed by locus: A, B, C, DRB1 and DQB1 were typed in roughly 629-630 donors, DQA1 in 522, DPA1 in 606, and DPB1 in 400 to 490. HLA typing included class I and class II loci at four-digit resolution. An early release that covered some 630 HLA-typed donors contained about 300 gigabases of sequencing data and 80 million or so unique TCR sequences. On average, about 200,000 unique TCR beta nucleotide sequences were sequenced per donor among several hundred genotyped donors of the cohort, with roughly 20% of those sequences being non-productive. The study aimed to test whether signatures of past pathogen exposure could be identified by cataloging public T cell receptors. In addition to the first cohort of 500 to 850 subjects, a separate validation cohort of 100 to 150 different subjects was used. High-throughput TCR immunosequencing, statistical association of individual TCRs with disease status, and machine learning were combined to predict cytomegalovirus infection status. A later genetic analysis took genome-wide SNP genotypes for about 55% of the 666 donors and used that subset as a discovery cohort. All discovery cohort repertoires had been generated on a single sequencing platform. The study profiled the T cell repertoires of 550 to 700 subjects by immunosequencing and related them to cytomegalovirus serostatus. Among the roughly 390 genotyped donors, approximately 81% belonged to the genetic ancestry cluster associated with self-reported Caucasian donors. Rather than using new phenotypic data, the later analysis identified candidate immune exposures from TCR beta sequences and from how often those sequences occurred across donors. Several DR-DQ haplotypes were handled as single units for association and clustering because linkage in the cohort was strong. In a later analysis, previously published TCR beta repertoires from some 640 donors were re-analyzed and high-resolution HLA genotyping was added so that TCR occurrence patterns could be studied. An earlier analysis of 587 of the donors used high-throughput TCR beta sequencing to judge whether each TCR beta V gene segment behaved as functional or pseudogenic.

Study-level results and caveats: The 87-base-pair reads could not distinguish some IMGT-functional V segments, including TRBV6-2 and TRBV6-3, so those segments were excluded. The study gave a list of 150 to 200 TCR beta chains associated with cytomegalovirus. In both the original and validation cohorts, the classifier was reported to diagnose cytomegalovirus status with high specificity and sensitivity. In a later analysis, several top co-occurrence clusters were reported to appear linked to parvovirus B19, influenza, CMV and Epstein-Barr virus. Because HLA typing was missing for some donors at each locus, association tests included only the typed subset. Immune exposure information for the cohort was limited to CMV serostatus. A later analysis found that HLA-associated TCR beta chains were more clonally expanded and had lower generation probabilities than equally common non-associated chains. It was suggested by the authors that the approach could potentially be generalized to other disease states and immunological phenotypes. When HLA alleles, especially DR and DQ, strongly co-occurred, TCR associations were difficult to assign to individual alleles. At a false discovery rate of 0.05, a later analysis linked some 17,000 TCR beta sequences to specific HLA alleles. V-gene and J-gene trimming of TCR beta chains was associated with a missense DCLRE1C variant in a later genetic analysis, and the association was replicated in an independent cohort. A further reported finding was that TCR beta sequences accurately predicted the HLA-A and HLA-B alleles for most subjects in the first cohort. Most CMV-associated TCR beta chains appeared to be HLA-restricted in a later analysis, and the HLA associations seemed to be driven largely by CMV exposure. According to a later genetic analysis, donors in an Asian-associated ancestry cluster had fewer N-insertions in productive TCRs than the approximately 690-donor mean. Most TCR sequences were observed very rarely across donors, whereas some public TCRs were present in many individuals. A cluster of highly shared sequence variants was judged likely to represent a technical artifact of the sequencing pipeline. A later analysis found that TCR association rates varied across HLA loci, with DRB1 alleles showing the most associated TCRs and HLA-C alleles the fewest. In an earlier analysis of roughly 560 of the donors, most TCR beta V segments were observed in productive rearrangements about 90% or about 30% of the time, broadly matching IMGT annotations. A few of the identified cytomegalovirus-associated TCR beta chains were confirmed in vitro to be specific for cytomegalovirus antigens. This cohort had only TCR beta chains sequenced, and the lack of alpha or paired-chain data limited which features could be detected. Presence/absence analyses assumed roughly uniform sequencing depth across donors, an assumption that may not hold. Correlated functional status among segregating V segments might reflect linkage disequilibrium, but an unknown experimental factor could not be ruled out. Because counts were too low, seventeen rarely observed V segments, including chromosome 9 orphons, were left out of the earlier analysis of over 550 of the donors.

The cohort was made up of 500 to 800 healthy bone marrow donors. All cohort members were sampled while nominally healthy, although unrecorded immune exposures were likely present. The donor tested CMV seropositive and was one of the 289 seropositive cohort members. Each donor provided a peripheral blood sample, and peripheral blood mononuclear cells were used for TCR beta sequencing. The Qiagen DNeasy Blood Extraction Kit was used to extract genomic DNA from the blood cell samples. A word on this clone: The antigen this receptor binds is unknown. The record has no base qualities; no much larger clone is one base away.

CDR1 is given as SQVTM and CDR2 as ANQGSEA, both from the germline V gene. The trim is 6 bases for V and 0 bases for J, with a gap of 9 bases between the germline ends. Inclusive of the bounding cysteine and phenylalanine, the CDR3 is 13 residues long. The CDR3 DNA has 39 bases and is translated from base 1. Library preparation employed the immunoSEQ multiplex PCR assay. For the multiplex PCR, a mixture combining 60 forward primers for TCR Vbeta segments and 13 reverse primers for TCR Jbeta segments was used. The CDR3 region of rearranged TCR beta genes was amplified from genomic DNA by a multiplex PCR assay. The amplified TCR beta libraries were sequenced on the Illumina HiSeq System as 87-base-pair reads. In the paper's pipeline: A later analysis tallied 80 million to 95 million unique TCR beta chains across the 666 repertoires, and around 9.9 million of those chains were shared by two or more donors. Raw reads were error-corrected and collapsed into unique sequences by a nearest-neighbor algorithm in which closely related sequences were merged to remove PCR and sequencing errors. V, D and J gene segments were assigned by aligning CDR3 sequences to IMGT reference sequences. For a sequence to be retained, a match of at least six nucleotides to both a V gene segment and a J gene segment was required. Rearrangements were classified as productive when the CDR3 lacked stop codons and remained in frame with V and J, and all other rearrangements were classified as non-productive. CDR3 was defined by IMGT convention, running from the second conserved V-encoded cysteine to the conserved J-encoded phenylalanine. In an earlier analysis of around 540 of the donors, sequences lacking an unambiguous match to a single V gene segment were excluded. An earlier analysis of a few hundred of the donors classified V segments as functional when productive rearrangements were above 56.7% and as segregating when the standard deviation between donors was above 5%. A statistical classification framework was built for diagnosing cytomegalovirus status from the catalog of TCR beta chain sequences. In a later analysis, V and J genes were assigned by comparing TCR nucleotide sequences against IMGT/GENE-DB human TR gene sequences. In a later analysis, CDR3 sequences and most-parsimonious VDJ recombination scenarios were assigned using the TCRdist pipeline. In a later analysis, each TCR beta chain was defined by its CDR3 amino acid sequence together with its V-gene family, and reads lacking a unique V-gene family were excluded. In a later analysis, fewer than 650 highly shared, low-generation-probability nucleotide sequences were removed to address suspected cross-contamination and a sequencing artifact. For each public chain, a later analysis derived a clonal expansion index from normalized ranks of inferred template counts within each repertoire. A later analysis computed generation probabilities with a VDJ recombination model fitted to out-of-frame rearrangements, and checked the results against IGoR. Hypergeometric tests were used in a later analysis to score TCR-TCR, TCR-HLA and TCR-CMV co-occurrence, with a repertoire-size bias correction applied to the TCR pairs. In a later analysis, false discovery rates were estimated by permuting HLA or CMV assignments 20 times. In a later analysis, co-occurring TCRs were grouped using DBSCAN, with TCRdist sequence similarity added in when clustering inside HLA-allele-positive subsets. Repertoires with fewer than 30,000 or more than 120,000 public chains were left out of co-occurrence clustering, as were roughly five repertoires with anomalous nucleotide sharing. TCRdb's version of the immuneACCESS table is confined to in-frame rearrangements and falls short of the full clone set. An unresolved V gene accounts for under half of the shortfall where checked; the remainder is of unknown origin. From that table come the V and J calls and clone size; the DNA was used to work out D and trimming. This sample lists 100,000 to 150,000 clones; about 80% were detected once. Approximately 9% of the sample comes from the top ten.

The sequencing sample was made of PBMCs. The receptor comes from a man aged 25 to 45 in good health and CMV-seropositive. The rearranged segments are TRBV29-1 and TRBJ2-1; too little of a D gene remains to name it. The sequence in DNA is TGCAGCGTCGGAGCCCTCTCCTACAATGAGCAGTTCTTC. Translated, this gives CSVGALSYNEQFF.